This TCR beta chain emerged from a study of technical replicates of blood from a handful of donors. Produced via immunoSEQ multiplex PCR; TCRdb's table is partial and in-frame only. The sample yields about 84,000 clones, around 93% seen once. The V end lost 4 bases, the J end lost 5 bases, and 19 bases lay between the germline ends. The CDR3 runs to 15 residues. The V gene's germline CDR1 is SGDLS and CDR2 YYNGEE. The chain is built from TRBV9 and TRBJ2-7, with D possibly matching TRBD2 (7 bases). Sequencing was done on a sample of T cells isolated from PBMCs. The sequence came from a human donor in good health. CDR3: CASSPLAAGVDEQYF. The CDR3, as DNA: TGTGCCAGCAGCCCTCTAGCGGCAGGGGTGGACGAGCAGTACTTC.